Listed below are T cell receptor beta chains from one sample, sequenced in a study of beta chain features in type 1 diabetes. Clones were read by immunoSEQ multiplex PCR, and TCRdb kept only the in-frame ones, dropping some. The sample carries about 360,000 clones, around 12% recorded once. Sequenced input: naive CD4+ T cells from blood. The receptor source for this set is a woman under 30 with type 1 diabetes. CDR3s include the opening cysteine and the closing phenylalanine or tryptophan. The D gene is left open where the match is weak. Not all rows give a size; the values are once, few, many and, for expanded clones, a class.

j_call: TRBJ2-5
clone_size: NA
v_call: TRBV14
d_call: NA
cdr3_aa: CASSRTGTIIETQYF
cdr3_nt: TGTGCCAGCAGCCGGACCGGGACAATTATAGAGACCCAGTACTTC

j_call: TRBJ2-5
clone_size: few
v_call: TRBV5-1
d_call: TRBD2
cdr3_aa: CASSLELAGETQYF
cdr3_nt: TGCGCCAGCAGCTTGGAACTAGCGGGAGAGACCCAGTACTTC

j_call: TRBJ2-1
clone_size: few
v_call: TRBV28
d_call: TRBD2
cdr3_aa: CASNIAGKQFF
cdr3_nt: TGTGCCAGTAATATAGCGGGAAAGCAGTTCTTC

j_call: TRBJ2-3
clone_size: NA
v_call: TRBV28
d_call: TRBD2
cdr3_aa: CASSLGTSGTDTQYF
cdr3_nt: TGTGCCAGCAGCCTGGGGACTAGCGGAACAGATACGCAGTATTTT

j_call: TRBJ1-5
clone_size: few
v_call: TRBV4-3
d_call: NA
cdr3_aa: CASSQPYQPQHF
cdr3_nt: TGCGCCAGCAGCCAACCCTATCAGCCCCAGCATTTT

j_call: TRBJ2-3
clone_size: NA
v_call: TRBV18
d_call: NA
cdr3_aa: CASSPTPLQGILTDTQYF
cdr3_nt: TGTGCCAGCTCACCCACTCCCCTTCAGGGGATCCTAACAGATACGCAGTATTTT

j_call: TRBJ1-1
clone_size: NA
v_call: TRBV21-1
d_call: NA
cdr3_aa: CASPRGGGVNTEAFF
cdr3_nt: TGTGCCAGCCCCCGGGGGGGAGGGGTGAACACTGAAGCTTTCTTT

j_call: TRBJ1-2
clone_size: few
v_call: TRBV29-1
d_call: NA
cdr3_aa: CSVRQARYGYTF
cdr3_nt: TGCAGCGTTCGACAGGCCCGGTATGGCTACACCTTC

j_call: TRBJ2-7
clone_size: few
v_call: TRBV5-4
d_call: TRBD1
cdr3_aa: CASSLETGMDEQYF
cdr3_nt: TGTGCCAGCAGCTTAGAGACAGGGATGGACGAGCAGTACTTC

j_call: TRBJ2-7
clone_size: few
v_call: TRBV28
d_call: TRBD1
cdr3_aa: CASSFLDRVDEQYF
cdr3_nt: TGTGCCAGCAGTTTTCTGGACAGGGTTGACGAGCAGTACTTC

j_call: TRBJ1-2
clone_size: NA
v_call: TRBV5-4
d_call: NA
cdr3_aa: CASSLELGGYTF
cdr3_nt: TGTGCCAGCAGCTTGGAGCTCGGTGGCTACACCTTC

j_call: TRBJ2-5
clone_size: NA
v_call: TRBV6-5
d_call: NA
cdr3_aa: CASSYSNDRLAETQYF
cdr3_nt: TGTGCCAGCAGTTACTCGAACGATAGGCTAGCTGAGACCCAGTACTTC

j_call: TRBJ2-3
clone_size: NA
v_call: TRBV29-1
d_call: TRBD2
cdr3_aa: CSACLTSGVTDTQYF
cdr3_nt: TGCAGCGCCTGCTTGACTAGCGGAGTCACAGATACGCAGTATTTT

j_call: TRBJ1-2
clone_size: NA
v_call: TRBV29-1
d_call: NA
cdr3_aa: CSVEEQRSTGYTF
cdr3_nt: TGCAGCGTTGAGGAGCAGAGGTCGACGGGCTACACCTTC

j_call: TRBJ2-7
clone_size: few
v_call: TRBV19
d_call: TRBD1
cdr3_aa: CASRDTGGSFYEQYF
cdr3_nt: TGTGCCAGTAGAGACACAGGGGGATCTTTCTACGAGCAGTACTTC

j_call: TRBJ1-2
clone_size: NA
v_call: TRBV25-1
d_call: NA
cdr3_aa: CASSEYGYGYTF
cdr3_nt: TGTGCCAGCAGTGAGTACGGCTATGGCTACACCTTC

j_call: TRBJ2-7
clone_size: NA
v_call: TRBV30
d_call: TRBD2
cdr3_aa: CAWSVTSASYEQYF
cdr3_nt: TGTGCCTGGAGTGTAACTAGCGCATCCTACGAGCAGTACTTC

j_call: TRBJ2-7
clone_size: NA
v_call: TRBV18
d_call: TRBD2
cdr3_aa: CASSGKLAGNEQYF
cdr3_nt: TGTGCCAGCTCAGGCAAACTAGCGGGCAACGAGCAGTACTTC

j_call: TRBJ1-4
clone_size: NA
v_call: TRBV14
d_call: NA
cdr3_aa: CASSFLGSEKLFF
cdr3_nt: TGTGCCAGCAGCTTTCTGGGGAGTGAAAAACTGTTTTTT

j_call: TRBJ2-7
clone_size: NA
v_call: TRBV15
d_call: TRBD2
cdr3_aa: CATRVAGRSYEQYF
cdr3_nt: TGTGCCACCAGGGTAGCGGGACGGTCCTACGAGCAGTACTTC

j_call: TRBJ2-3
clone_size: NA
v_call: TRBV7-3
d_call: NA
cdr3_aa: CASSPHQDTQYF
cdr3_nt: TGTGCCAGCAGCCCGCACCAGGATACGCAGTATTTT

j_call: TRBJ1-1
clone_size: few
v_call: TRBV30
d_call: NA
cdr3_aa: CAWRGQMNTEAFF
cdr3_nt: TGTGCCTGGAGAGGACAGATGAACACTGAAGCTTTCTTT

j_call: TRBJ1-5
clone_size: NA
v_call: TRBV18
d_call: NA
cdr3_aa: CASSSSIGDNSNQPQHF
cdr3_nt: TGTGCCAGCTCATCCTCTATAGGCGACAATAGCAATCAGCCCCAGCATTTT

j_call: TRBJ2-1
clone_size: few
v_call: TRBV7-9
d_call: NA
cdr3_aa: CASSLSVGGVPFF
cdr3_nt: TGTGCCAGCAGCTTATCCGTTGGCGGGGTCCCGTTCTTC

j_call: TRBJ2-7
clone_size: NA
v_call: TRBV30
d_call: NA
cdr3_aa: CAWSPARPYEQYF
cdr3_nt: TGTGCCTGGAGTCCAGCGAGACCCTACGAGCAGTACTTC

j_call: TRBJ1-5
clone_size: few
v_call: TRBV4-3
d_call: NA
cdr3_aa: CASSQDQIQPQHF
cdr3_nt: TGCGCCAGCAGCCAAGATCAGATTCAGCCCCAGCATTTT

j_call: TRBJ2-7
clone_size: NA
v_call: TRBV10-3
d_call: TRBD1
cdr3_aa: CAIKDRSYEQYF
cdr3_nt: TGTGCCATCAAGGACAGGTCCTACGAGCAGTACTTC

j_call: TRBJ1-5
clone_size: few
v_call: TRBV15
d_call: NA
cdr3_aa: CATSRANQPQHF
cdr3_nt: TGTGCCACCAGCAGAGCGAATCAGCCCCAGCATTTT

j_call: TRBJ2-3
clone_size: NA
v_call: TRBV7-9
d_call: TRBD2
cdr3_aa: CASSLGLAGGTDTQYF
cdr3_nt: TGTGCCAGCAGCCTGGGACTAGCTGGAGGCACAGATACGCAGTATTTT

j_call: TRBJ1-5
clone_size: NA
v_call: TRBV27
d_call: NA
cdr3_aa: CASSPAVGVSNQPQHF
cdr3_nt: TGTGCCAGCAGTCCGGCAGTCGGGGTGAGCAATCAGCCCCAGCATTTT

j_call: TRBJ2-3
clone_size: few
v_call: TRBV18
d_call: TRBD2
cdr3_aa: CASSPGLAYDTQYF
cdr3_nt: TGTGCCAGCTCACCGGGACTAGCGTACGATACGCAGTATTTT

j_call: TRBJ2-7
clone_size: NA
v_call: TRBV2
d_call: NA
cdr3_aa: CASSENYAQYF
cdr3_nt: TGTGCCAGCAGTGAGAACTACGCGCAGTACTTC

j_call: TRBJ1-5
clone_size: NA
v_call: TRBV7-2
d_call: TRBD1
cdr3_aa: CASSKDRRQPQHF
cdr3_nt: TGTGCCAGCAGCAAGGACAGGAGGCAGCCCCAGCATTTT

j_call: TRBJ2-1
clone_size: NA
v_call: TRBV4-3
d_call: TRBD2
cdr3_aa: CASSQGPGGYNEQFF
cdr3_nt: TGCGCCAGCAGCCAAGGCCCGGGAGGATACAATGAGCAGTTCTTC

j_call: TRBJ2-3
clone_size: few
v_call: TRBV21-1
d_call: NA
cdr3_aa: CASSPTSTRPTDTQYF
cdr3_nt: TGTGCCAGCAGCCCAACTTCGACTAGACCGACAGATACGCAGTATTTT

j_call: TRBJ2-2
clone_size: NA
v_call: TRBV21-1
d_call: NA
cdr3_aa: CASSGGTSLAGCSGELFF
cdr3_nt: TGTGCCAGCAGCGGTGGGACTTCATTAGCGGGGTGTTCCGGGGAGCTGTTTTTT

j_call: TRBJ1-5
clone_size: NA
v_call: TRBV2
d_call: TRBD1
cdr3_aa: CASSGRDRGEKPQHF
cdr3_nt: TGTGCCAGCAGTGGCCGGGACAGGGGGGAAAAGCCCCAGCATTTT

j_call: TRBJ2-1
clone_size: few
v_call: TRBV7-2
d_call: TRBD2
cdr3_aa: CASSGGDSPLLQFF
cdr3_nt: TGTGCCAGCAGCGGGGGGGACTCCCCCTTATTGCAGTTCTTC

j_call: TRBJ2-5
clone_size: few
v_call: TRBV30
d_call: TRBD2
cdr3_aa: CAWTLTAREGRRETQYF
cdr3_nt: TGTGCCTGGACCTTAACCGCGCGGGAGGGCCGTAGGGAGACCCAGTACTTC

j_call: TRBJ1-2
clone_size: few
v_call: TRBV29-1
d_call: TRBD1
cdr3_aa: CSVVGHRGVGYTF
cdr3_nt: TGCAGCGTTGTGGGCCACAGGGGGGTTGGCTACACCTTC

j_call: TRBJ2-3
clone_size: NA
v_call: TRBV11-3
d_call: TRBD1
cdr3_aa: CASSSQGLRTDTQYF
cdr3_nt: TGTGCCAGCAGCTCACAGGGGCTCCGCACAGATACGCAGTATTTT